This T cell receptor (beta chain) was captured by sequencing in a study of CD8 T cells in Susac syndrome. Broader study findings: As acknowledged by the study, its TCR sequencing and HLA analysis included a relatively small number of individuals.

The CDR3 sequence is 14 residues long. Germline V gene sequence: CDR1 LGHDT, CDR2 YNNKEL (reference sequence). The junction had 7 bases not matched to a gene; V was cut back by 4 bases and J by 13 bases. Regarding this clonotype: The antigen is not known.

The multiple sclerosis controls were treatment-naive patients, and their relapsing-remitting disease was stable or active. Negative isolation yielded CD8+ and CD4+ T cells; FACS enriched TEMRA cells. With random hexamers, reverse transcription was performed on about 0.45 to 1 ug of RNA. Across 54 Vbeta and 13 Jbeta, TCR beta CDR3 was amplified with immunoSEQ multiplex PCR. TCRdb passed the immunoSEQ multiplex PCR reads through MiXCR, listing each CDR3 protein once. The sample records about 200,000 distinct CDR3 sequences, 95% being singletons. The chain recombines TRBV3-1 with TRBJ1-6, with 10 bases that match TRBD1. This receptor was taken from a human donor with multiple sclerosis. Sequenced: CD4+ T cells from PBMCs. CDR3: CASSRLDRGIPLHF. For the CDR3, the DNA is TGTGCCAGCAGCCGTCTGGACAGGGGGATCCCCCTCCACTTT.